This entry lists 29 T cell receptor beta chains sequenced from one sample in a study of T cell clonotyping in hematopoietic cell transplantation (dated by TCRdb to about 2021). Libraries were built with the immunoSEQ multiplex PCR assay. This immuneACCESS table, as held by TCRdb, lists in-frame sequences with V and J called but not all clones. Of the missing ones, under half trace to an unresolved V gene in checked studies; the others have no known cause. In this sample the table shows about 15,000 clones, 94% of which occur a single time. Together, the top ten hold roughly 4.5% of the sample. This sample's time point label indicates: 30 days after allo-HCT. Sample: PBMCs, taken 30 days after allogeneic stem cell transplant. These receptors all stem from a male patient aged 60 to 75 who had an allogeneic stem cell transplant from an unrelated donor, so the T cells may come from the graft donor. Some clones in this sample may be carry-over from other donors' samples.

V gene TRBV7-2 combines with J gene TRBJ2-3; maybe TRBD2 (5 bases). This CDR3 contains 16 residues. Germline V gene lookup returns CDR1 SGHTA and CDR2 FQGNSA. The V and J ends lost 1 base and 0 bases respectively, with 11 bases between them. The CDR3 reads CASSLVASKSTDTQYF. CDR3 coding DNA: TGTGCCAGCAGCTTAGTGGCTAGCAAGAGCACAGATACGCAGTATTTT.

This sequence joins TRBV29-1 and TRBJ1-3; 7 bases fit TRBD1. V lost 6 bases, J lost 4 bases, and 6 bases stayed unmatched. Germline values: CDR1 SQVTM, CDR2 ANQGSEA. The CDR3 has 13 residues. The CDR3: CSVSDRQGNTIYF. The DNA of the CDR3 is TGCAGCGTCTCGGACAGGCAGGGAAACACCATATATTTT.

This chain links TRBV5-8 with TRBJ1-1; D uncertain. The CDR3 has 11 residues. Germline V gene sequence: CDR1 SGHTS, CDR2 YDEGEE. The V end lost 0 bases, the J end lost 4 bases, and 1 base lay between the germline ends. CDR3 region: CASSLVTEAFF. CDR3 nucleotides: TGTGCCAGCAGCTTGGTCACTGAAGCTTTCTTT.

The chain couples TRBV11-2 to TRBJ1-3, with TRBD1 as a possible D gene (6 bases). Trimming removed 3 bases at V and 2 bases at J, with 8 bases between. CDR1 is SGHAT, CDR2 FQNNGV, per germline. This CDR3 comprises 14 residues. The CDR3, as DNA: TGTGCCAGCAGCTTTTCAGGGGCTGGAAACACCATATATTTT. As protein: CASSFSGAGNTIYF.

The chain is built from TRBV19 and TRBJ2-5; 11 nucleotides agree with TRBD2. V gave up 1 base and J gave up 0 bases; unmatched junction bases: 4. The CDR3 covers 17 residues. The germline V gene encodes CDR1 LNHDA and CDR2 SQIVND (reference sequence). In nucleotides, the CDR3 is TGTGCCAGTAGTATAGCGGGACTAGCGGTCTACCAAGAGACCCAGTACTTC. Translated, it gives CASSIAGLAVYQETQYF.

This clone showed up just a few times. V and J are TRBV2 and TRBJ1-5, with 7 bases that match TRBD1. Germline assignment: CDR1 SNHLY and CDR2 FYNNEI. Losses at the gene ends were 0 bases for V and 7 bases for J; bases not matched to a gene: 6. This CDR3 spans 15 amino acids. This CDR3 is CASSEAGQGVQPQHF. CDR3 sequence (DNA): TGTGCCAGCAGTGAAGCGGGGCAGGGGGTGCAGCCCCAGCATTTT.

V and J are TRBV30 and TRBJ1-5; TRBD1 is a possible D gene (6 bases). V was cut by 4 bases and J by 3 bases, with 7 bases left in between. In germline, CDR1 is GTSNPN, CDR2 SVGIG (reference sequence). This CDR3 is 12 amino acids long. The CDR3 nucleotides read TGTGCCTGGAACAGGGACAATCAGCCCCAGCATTTT. Protein product: CAWNRDNQPQHF.

This clone appeared once. The genes are TRBV19 and TRBJ1-5; the D is unclear. Trimming shortened V by 5 bases and J by 7 bases, and 24 bases separated the two germline ends. The CDR3 is 17 amino acids. Germline CDR1 LNHDA, CDR2 SQIVND (reference sequence). CDR3 coding DNA: TGTGCCAGTAGTTCACCCAAGGGTGAGAACAGAAGGCAGCCCCAGCATTTT. Protein: CASSSPKGENRRQPQHF.

This clone came up once. The chain couples TRBV9 to TRBJ1-1, with D hard to call. Germline lookup yields CDR1 SGDLS and CDR2 YYNGEE. The CDR3 is 15 residues long. The V gene lost 2 bases and the J gene lost 4 bases, with 15 bases spanning the gap. The CDR3 bases are TGTGCCAGCAGCGTCCCAAATTTAACCGGCACTGAAGCTTTCTTT. Translated, it gives CASSVPNLTGTEAFF.

V gene TRBV7-3 combines with J gene TRBJ2-2; tentative D call: TRBD2 (6 bases). Germline lookup yields CDR1 SGHTA and CDR2 FQGTGA. Between the trimmed V and J ends, which lost 5 bases and 6 bases, there was a span of 10 bases. This CDR3 spans 13 amino acids. CDR3: CASSPGTSGELFF. The CDR3 coding sequence is TGTGCCAGCAGCCCCGGGACTTCCGGGGAGCTGTTTTTT.

The chain links TRBV9 to TRBJ1-1; TRBD1 is a possible D gene (5 bases). In germline, CDR1 is SGDLS, CDR2 YYNGEE. The V and J ends lost 4 bases and 0 bases respectively, with 10 bases between them. There are 14 residues in the CDR3. The CDR3 DNA reads TGTGCCAGCAGCCCCCAGGGATTGAACACTGAAGCTTTCTTT. Its protein is CASSPQGLNTEAFF.

The chain combines TRBV12-5 with TRBJ1-1; the D is unclear. The CDR3 extends over 12 amino acids. Germline CDR1 and CDR2: LGHNT and FRNRAP. Trimming stripped 1 base from V and 10 bases from J, with 10 bases between. The CDR3 reads CASGLAPDRAFF. CDR3 DNA: TGTGCTAGTGGTTTGGCGCCGGACCGAGCTTTCTTT.

This sequence joins TRBV7-2 and TRBJ1-3; D not certain. The CDR3 totals 13 residues. Looked up from germline, CDR1 is SGHTA and CDR2 is FQGNSA. V dropped 1 base and J dropped 4 bases, with 5 bases sitting between them. CDR3 DNA: TGTGCCAGCAGCTTAGTTCGCGGAAACACCATATATTTT. Protein sequence: CASSLVRGNTIYF.

The rearrangement links TRBV5-4 to TRBJ2-5; tentatively, D is TRBD1 (5 bases). CDR1 is SGHNT and CDR2 is YYREEE in the germline V gene (reference sequence). Trimming stripped 0 bases from V and 4 bases from J, with 13 bases between. The CDR3 loop spans 15 amino acids. The CDR3: CASSLGGQLRETQYF. CDR3 in DNA: TGTGCCAGCAGCTTGGGGGGCCAACTTCGAGAGACCCAGTACTTC.

The genes are TRBV6-6 and TRBJ1-2; 7 bases fit TRBD1. CDR3 length: 11 amino acids. V trimming: 5 bases; J trimming: 7 bases; junction bases outside the gene matches: 1. The germline V gene has CDR1 MNHNY and CDR2 SVGAGI (reference sequence). The CDR3 here is CASSRQGGYTF. The CDR3 bases are TGTGCCAGCAGTCGACAGGGTGGCTACACCTTC.

The chain employs TRBV5-6 and TRBJ1-2, with 10 bases aligning to TRBD1. In germline, CDR1 is SGHDT, CDR2 YYEEEE. The CDR3 runs 16 residues. V was clipped by 0 bases and J by 3 bases; unmatched bases: 5. The CDR3, as DNA: TGTGCCAGCAGCTTGGGGGACAGGGGTATTGACTATGGCTACACCTTC. Translation: CASSLGDRGIDYGYTF.

The chain uses TRBV4-1 and TRBJ1-4; D not certain. V was pared by 2 bases and J by 2 bases, with 18 bases between. The CDR3 length is 18 residues. Germline V CDR1 and CDR2: MGHRA, YSYEKL. CDR3 region: CASSQLPGPLGTNEKLFF. CDR3 sequence (DNA): TGCGCCAGCAGCCAACTTCCGGGCCCCTTAGGGACTAATGAAAAACTGTTTTTT.

The gene calls are TRBV2 and TRBJ2-7; D perhaps matches TRBD1 (8 bases). Trimming shortened V by 2 bases and J by 1 base, and 15 bases separated the two germline ends. This CDR3 contains 16 residues. The germline gives CDR1 SNHLY, CDR2 FYNNEI. The CDR3 region has the DNA TGTGCCAGCAGTGAAAGCGGGACAGGACTATCCTACGAGCAGTACTTC. As protein: CASSESGTGLSYEQYF.

This chain's CDR3 is CASSPNSPANTGELFF. Here the CDR3 DNA reads TGTGCCAGCAGCCCCAATAGCCCGGCGAACACCGGGGAGCTGTTTTTT. The V gene is TRBV6-6, the J gene TRBJ2-2; D is ambiguous. V dropped 6 bases and J dropped 0 bases, with 14 bases sitting between them. Germline V gene sequence: CDR1 MNHNY, CDR2 SVGAGI (reference sequence). There are 16 residues in the CDR3.

The rearrangement uses TRBV27 and TRBJ2-7; 7 positions match TRBD2. J gave up 1 base and V 2 bases, and 8 bases lay outside the gene matches. Germline V gene data show CDR1 as MNHEY and CDR2 as SMNVEV (reference sequence). The CDR3 runs 16 residues. The CDR3 spells CASSLAAGDRSYEQYF. CDR3 DNA sequence: TGTGCCAGCAGTTTAGCGGCGGGAGACAGATCCTACGAGCAGTACTTC.

The V gene is TRBV18, the J gene TRBJ2-3, with 8 nucleotides matching TRBD2. CDR1 is KGHSH, CDR2 LQKENI, per germline. V was pared by 0 bases and J by 5 bases, with 7 bases of the junction left unmatched. This CDR3 is 16 amino acids long. The chain's CDR3 is CASSPPRGGGIDTQYF. As DNA, the CDR3 is TGTGCCAGCTCACCACCCCGGGGGGGTGGTATAGATACGCAGTATTTT.

The chain is built from TRBV6-5 and TRBJ1-5; TRBD1 agrees at 8 bases. The CDR3 is made up of 14 amino acids. The trim removed 5 bases at V and 4 bases at J, leaving 4 bases unmatched. Germline V gives CDR1 MNHEY, CDR2 SVGAGI. CDR3 nucleotides: TGTGCCAGCAGTAGGACAGGGCCTAATCAGCCCCAGCATTTT. Translating it yields CASSRTGPNQPQHF.

The chain has TRBV5-8 and TRBJ2-5; D possibly corresponds to TRBD2 (6 bases). Trimming took 1 base from V and 4 from J, leaving 17 bases between them. The CDR3 is 16 amino acids. The germline V gene has CDR1 SGHTS and CDR2 YDEGEE. The CDR3 reads CASSLYYGGVGETQYF. As DNA, the CDR3 is TGTGCCAGCAGCTTGTACTACGGGGGAGTGGGAGAGACCCAGTACTTC. The full variable domain, its missing parts supplied by reference TRBV5-8 and TRBJ2-5, is EAGVTQSPTHLIKTRGQQATLRCSPISGHTSVYWYQQALGLGLQFLLWYDEGEERNRGNFPPRFSGRQFPNYSSELNVNALELEDSALYLCASSLYYGGVGETQYFGPGTRLLVL.

The V gene is TRBV5-5, the J gene TRBJ2-5; no clear D. The germline V gene encodes CDR1 SGHKS and CDR2 YYEKEE (reference sequence). V was trimmed by 1 base and J by 2 bases, leaving 9 bases between them. The CDR3 length is 14 residues. The CDR3 DNA reads as TGTGCCAGCAGCTTGTTTGGTGATCAAGAGACCCAGTACTTC. Amino acid sequence: CASSLFGDQETQYF.

The chain recombines TRBV14 with TRBJ2-7; D might be TRBD1 (6 bases). This CDR3 has 14 residues. Germline V gives CDR1 SGHDN, CDR2 FVKESK. The germline V and J ends were trimmed by 1 base and 2 bases, with 9 bases remaining between them. The CDR3 region is CASSQGQVPYEQYF. In nucleotides, the CDR3 is TGTGCCAGCAGCCAAGGACAGGTTCCCTACGAGCAGTACTTC. Based on the CDR3 plus reference TRBV14 and TRBJ2-7, the full variable domain is EAGVTQFPSHSVIEKGQTVTLRCDPISGHDNLYWYRRVMGKEIKFLLHFVKESKQDESGMPNNRFLAERTGGTYSTLKVQPAELEDSGVYFCASSQGQVPYEQYFGPGTRLTVT.

The chain recombines TRBV5-6 with TRBJ1-6; 7 bases align to TRBD1. The CDR3 totals 14 residues. Germline values: CDR1 SGHDT, CDR2 YYEEEE. V was clipped by 0 bases and J by 11 bases; unmatched bases: 5. DNA of the CDR3: TGTGCCAGCAGCTTGGACAGGGGCTTAGCACCCCTCCACTTT. It translates to CASSLDRGLAPLHF.

The chain has TRBV6-5 and TRBJ1-1, with D tentatively TRBD1 (5 bases). Germline V gene sequence: CDR1 MNHEY, CDR2 SVGAGI. This CDR3 has 13 residues. V dropped 7 bases and J dropped 3 bases, with 12 bases sitting between them. This chain's CDR3 is CASKRGGDTEAFF. Written as DNA, the CDR3 is TGTGCCAGCAAAAGGGGAGGGGACACTGAAGCTTTCTTT.

The J gene is TRBJ1-3, the V gene TRBV15; possible D gene TRBD1, 5 bases. V was cut by 5 bases and J by 2 bases, with 10 bases left in between. CDR3 size: 14 residues. The germline gives CDR1 LNHNV, CDR2 YYDKDF (reference sequence). CDR3 nucleotide sequence: TGTGCCACCAGCCGTGGGACGGCTGGAAACACCATATATTTT. This sequence encodes CATSRGTAGNTIYF.

The rearrangement uses TRBV7-2 and TRBJ1-4; D possibly corresponds to TRBD1 (6 bases). From germline, CDR1 is SGHTA and CDR2 FQGNSA. The CDR3 sequence is 12 residues long. Trimming took 5 bases from V and 8 from J, leaving 9 bases between them. CDR3 sequence reads: CASSTDREKLFF. The CDR3 DNA is TGTGCCAGCAGCACCGACAGGGAAAAACTGTTTTTT.